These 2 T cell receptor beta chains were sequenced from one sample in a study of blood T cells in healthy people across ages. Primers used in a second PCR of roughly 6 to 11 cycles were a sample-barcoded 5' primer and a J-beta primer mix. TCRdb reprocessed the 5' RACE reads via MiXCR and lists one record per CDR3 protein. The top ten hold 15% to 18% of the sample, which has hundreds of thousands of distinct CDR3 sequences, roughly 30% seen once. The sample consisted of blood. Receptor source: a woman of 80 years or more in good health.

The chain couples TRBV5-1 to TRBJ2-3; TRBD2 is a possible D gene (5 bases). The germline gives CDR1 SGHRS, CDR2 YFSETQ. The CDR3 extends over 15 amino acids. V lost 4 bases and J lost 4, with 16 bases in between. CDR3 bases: TGCGCCAGCAGCCAACTAGAAGCCCAGGCAGATACGCAGTATTTT. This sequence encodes CASSQLEAQADTQYF.

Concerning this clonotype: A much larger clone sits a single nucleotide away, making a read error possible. In nucleotides, the CDR3 is TGTGCCAGCAGGCCTCCCGGGACAGCCTACAATGAGCAGTACTTC. Amino acids: CASRPPGTAYNEQYF. This sequence joins TRBV7-9 and TRBJ2-1, with TRBD1 matching over 7 bases. The DNA matches TRBJ2-7 better at its end, which makes the J call doubtful. Germline CDR1 reads SEHNR; CDR2 reads FQNEAQ (reference sequence). CDR3 length: 15 amino acids.